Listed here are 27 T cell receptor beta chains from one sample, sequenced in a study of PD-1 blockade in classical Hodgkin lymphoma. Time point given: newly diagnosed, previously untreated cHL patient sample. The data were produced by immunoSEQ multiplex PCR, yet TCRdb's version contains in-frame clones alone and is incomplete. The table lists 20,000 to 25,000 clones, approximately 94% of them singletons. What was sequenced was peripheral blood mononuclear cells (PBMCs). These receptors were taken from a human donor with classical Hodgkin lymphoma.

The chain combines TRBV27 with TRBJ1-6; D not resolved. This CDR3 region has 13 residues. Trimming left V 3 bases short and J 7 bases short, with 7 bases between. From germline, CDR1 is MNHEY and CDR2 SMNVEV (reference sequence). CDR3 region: CASSFSNNSPLHF. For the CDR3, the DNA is TGTGCCAGCAGTTTTTCAAACAATTCACCCCTCCACTTT.

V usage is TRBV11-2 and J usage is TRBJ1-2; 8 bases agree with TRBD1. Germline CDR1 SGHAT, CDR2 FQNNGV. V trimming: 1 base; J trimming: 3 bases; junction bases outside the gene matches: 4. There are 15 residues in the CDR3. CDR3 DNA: TGTGCCAGCAGCTTAGTGGCAGGGGGCGACTATGGCTACACCTTC. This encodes CASSLVAGGDYGYTF. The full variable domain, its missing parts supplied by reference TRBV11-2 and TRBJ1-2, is EAGVAQSPRYKIIEKRQSVAFWCNPISGHATLYWYQQILGQGPKLLIQFQNNGVVDDSQLPKDRFSAERLKGVDSTLKIQPAKLEDSAVYLCASSLVAGGDYGYTFGSGTRLTVV.

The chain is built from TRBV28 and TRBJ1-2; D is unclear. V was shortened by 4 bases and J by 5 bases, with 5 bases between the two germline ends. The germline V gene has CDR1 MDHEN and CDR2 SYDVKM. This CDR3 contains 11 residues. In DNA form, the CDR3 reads TGTGCCAGCAGTTATCAATATGGCTACACCTTC. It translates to CASSYQYGYTF.

The CDR3, as DNA: TGTGCCGGACACAGGGGCCAGAGTATGGGCTACACCTTC. The encoded protein is CAGHRGQSMGYTF. The V call is TRBV5-4, the J call TRBJ1-2; 7 bases agree with TRBD1. CDR3 size: 13 residues. From germline, CDR1 is SGHNT and CDR2 YYREEE (reference sequence). The V segment lost 10 bases and the J segment 8 bases; nucleotides outside the gene matches: 14.

The CDR3 loop reads CASRGSGRETQYF. CDR3 DNA: TGTGCCAGCAGGGGGAGTGGGAGGGAGACCCAGTACTTC. The rearrangement uses TRBV5-4 and TRBJ2-5; possible D gene TRBD2, 6 bases. Germline V lookup: CDR1 SGHNT, CDR2 YYREEE (reference sequence). The CDR3 sequence is 13 residues long. The germline V and J ends were trimmed by 5 bases and 5 bases, with 13 bases remaining between them.

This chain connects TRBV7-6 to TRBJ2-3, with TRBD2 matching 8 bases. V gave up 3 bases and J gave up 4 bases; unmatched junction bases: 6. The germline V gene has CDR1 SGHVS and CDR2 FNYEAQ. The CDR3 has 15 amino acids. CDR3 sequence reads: CASSFTGGPADTQYF. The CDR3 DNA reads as TGTGCCAGCAGCTTTACGGGGGGGCCGGCAGATACGCAGTATTTT.

CDR3 in amino acids: CAVSGGGETQYF. In DNA form, the CDR3 reads TGTGCCGTCTCAGGGGGCGGGGAGACCCAGTACTTC. The chain carries TRBV10-3 and TRBJ2-5, with 8 bases fitting TRBD1. CDR1 is ENHRY and CDR2 is SYGVKD in the germline V gene. Trimming took 11 bases from V and 5 from J; bases not matched to a gene: 7. This CDR3 region has 12 residues.

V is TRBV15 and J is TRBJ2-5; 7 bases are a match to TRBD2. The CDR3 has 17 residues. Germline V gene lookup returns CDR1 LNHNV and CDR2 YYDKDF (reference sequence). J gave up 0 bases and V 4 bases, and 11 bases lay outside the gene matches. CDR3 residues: CATSIHTGLPYQETQYF. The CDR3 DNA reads TGTGCCACCAGCATACATACGGGACTACCGTACCAAGAGACCCAGTACTTC.

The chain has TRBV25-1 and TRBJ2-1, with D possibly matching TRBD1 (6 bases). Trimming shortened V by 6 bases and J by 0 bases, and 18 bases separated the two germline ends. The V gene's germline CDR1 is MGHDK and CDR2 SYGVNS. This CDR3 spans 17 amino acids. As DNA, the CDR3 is TGTGCCAGCAGCGATCCGGGCGACAGGCACTCCTACAATGAGCAGTTCTTC. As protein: CASSDPGDRHSYNEQFF.

Written as DNA, the CDR3 is TGTGCCAGCAGCCCAAACAGGTCTGGGAATTCACCCCTCCACTTT. Encoded protein: CASSPNRSGNSPLHF. The genes are TRBV9 and TRBJ1-6; tentative D call: TRBD1 (5 bases). Trimming left V 4 bases short and J 7 bases short, with 15 bases between. The germline CDR1 and CDR2 sequences are SGDLS and YYNGEE. This CDR3 comprises 15 residues.

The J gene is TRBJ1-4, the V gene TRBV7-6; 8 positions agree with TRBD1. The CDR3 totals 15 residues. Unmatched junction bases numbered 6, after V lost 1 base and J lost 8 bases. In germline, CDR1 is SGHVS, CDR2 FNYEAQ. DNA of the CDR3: TGTGCCAGCAGCTTAGGGACAGGGTACGGGGAAAAACTGTTTTTT. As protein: CASSLGTGYGEKLFF.

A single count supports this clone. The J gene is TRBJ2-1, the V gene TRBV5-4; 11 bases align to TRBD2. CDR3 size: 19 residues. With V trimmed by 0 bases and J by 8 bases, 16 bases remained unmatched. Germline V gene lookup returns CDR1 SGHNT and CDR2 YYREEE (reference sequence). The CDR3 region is CASSLVPRASGGPRYEQFF. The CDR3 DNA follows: TGTGCCAGCAGCTTGGTTCCACGTGCTAGCGGGGGGCCGAGATATGAGCAGTTCTTC.

The CDR3 reads CASSERGTPKNIQYF. The CDR3 DNA reads as TGTGCCAGCAGCGAGCGTGGGACACCCAAAAACATTCAGTACTTC. The V call is TRBV9, the J call TRBJ2-4; the D gene is possibly TRBD1 (6 bases). Looked up from germline, CDR1 is SGDLS and CDR2 is YYNGEE. Trimming took off 3 bases at V and 2 bases at J, with 12 bases between the two ends. The CDR3 runs to 15 residues.

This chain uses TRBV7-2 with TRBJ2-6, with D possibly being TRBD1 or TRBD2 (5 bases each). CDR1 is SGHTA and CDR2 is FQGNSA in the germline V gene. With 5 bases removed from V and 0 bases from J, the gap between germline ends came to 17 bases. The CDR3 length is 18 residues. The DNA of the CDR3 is TGTGCCAGCAGCCCAAGCCCGGGACGCAGCTCTGGGGCCAACGTCCTGACTTTC. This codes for CASSPSPGRSSGANVLTF.

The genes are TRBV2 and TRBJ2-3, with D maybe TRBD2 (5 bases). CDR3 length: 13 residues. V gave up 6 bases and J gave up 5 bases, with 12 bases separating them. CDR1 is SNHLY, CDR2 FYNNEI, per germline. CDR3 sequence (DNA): TGTGCCAGCAGGGGAGAAGGCAGAGATACGCAGTATTTT. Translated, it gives CASRGEGRDTQYF.

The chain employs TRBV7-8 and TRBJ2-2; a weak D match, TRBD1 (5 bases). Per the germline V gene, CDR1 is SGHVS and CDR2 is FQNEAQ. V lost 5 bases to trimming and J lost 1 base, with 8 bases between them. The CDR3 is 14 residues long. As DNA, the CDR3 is TGTGCCAGCAGCACGACAGTGAACACCGGGGAGCTGTTTTTT. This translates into CASSTTVNTGELFF.

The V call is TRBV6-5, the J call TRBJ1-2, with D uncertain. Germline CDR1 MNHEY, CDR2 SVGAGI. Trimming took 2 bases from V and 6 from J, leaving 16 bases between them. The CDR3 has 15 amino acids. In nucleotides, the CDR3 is TGTGCCAGCAGTTACGGGCACAGTCTTTTAAATGGCTACACCTTC. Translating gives CASSYGHSLLNGYTF.

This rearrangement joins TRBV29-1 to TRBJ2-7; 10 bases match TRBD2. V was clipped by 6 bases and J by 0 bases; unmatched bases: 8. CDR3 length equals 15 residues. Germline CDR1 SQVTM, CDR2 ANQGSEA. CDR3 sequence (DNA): TGCAGCGTGACAGCGGGAGGGGGGCACTCCTACGAGCAGTACTTC. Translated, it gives CSVTAGGGHSYEQYF.

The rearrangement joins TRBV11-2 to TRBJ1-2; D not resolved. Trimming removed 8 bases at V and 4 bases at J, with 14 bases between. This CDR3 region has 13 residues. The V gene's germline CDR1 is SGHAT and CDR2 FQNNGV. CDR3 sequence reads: CASAPGRVYGYTF. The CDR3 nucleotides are TGTGCCAGCGCCCCGGGGAGAGTCTATGGCTACACCTTC.

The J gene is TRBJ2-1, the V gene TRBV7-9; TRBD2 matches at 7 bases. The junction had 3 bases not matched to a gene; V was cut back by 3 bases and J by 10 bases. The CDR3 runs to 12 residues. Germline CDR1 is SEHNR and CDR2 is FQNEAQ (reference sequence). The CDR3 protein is CASSLPAGEQFF. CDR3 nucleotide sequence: TGTGCCAGCAGCTTGCCAGCGGGAGAGCAGTTCTTC. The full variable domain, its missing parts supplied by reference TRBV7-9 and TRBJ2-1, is DTGVSQNPRHKITKRGQNVTFRCDPISEHNRLYWYRQTLGQGPEFLTYFQNEAQLEKSRLLSDRFSAERPKGSFSTLEIQRTEQGDSAMYLCASSLPAGEQFFGPGTRLTVL.

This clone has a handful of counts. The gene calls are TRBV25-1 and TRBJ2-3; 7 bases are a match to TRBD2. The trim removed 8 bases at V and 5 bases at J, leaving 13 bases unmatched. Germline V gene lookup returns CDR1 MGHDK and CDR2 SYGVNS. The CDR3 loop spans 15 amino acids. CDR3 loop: CASGREGGVIDTQYF. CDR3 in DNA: TGTGCCAGCGGTAGGGAGGGCGGGGTTATAGATACGCAGTATTTT. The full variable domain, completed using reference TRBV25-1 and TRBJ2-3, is EADIYQTPRYLVIGTGKKITLECSQTMGHDKMYWYQQDPGMELHLIHYSYGVNSTEKGDLSSESTVSRIRTEHFPLTLESARPSHTSQYLCASGREGGVIDTQYFGPGTRLTVL.

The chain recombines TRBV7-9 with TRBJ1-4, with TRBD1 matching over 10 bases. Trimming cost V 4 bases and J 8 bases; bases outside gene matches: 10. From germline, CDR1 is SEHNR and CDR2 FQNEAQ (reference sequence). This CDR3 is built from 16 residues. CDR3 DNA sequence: TGTGCCAGCAGCTCAGAGACAGGGGGCTATATGGAAAAACTGTTTTTT. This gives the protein CASSSETGGYMEKLFF.

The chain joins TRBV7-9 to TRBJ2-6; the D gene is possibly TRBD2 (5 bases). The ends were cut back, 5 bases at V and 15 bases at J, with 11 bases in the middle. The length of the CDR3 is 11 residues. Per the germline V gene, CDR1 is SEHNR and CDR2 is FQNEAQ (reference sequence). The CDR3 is CASSPGSGLTF. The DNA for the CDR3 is TGTGCCAGCAGCCCGGGGTCCGGCCTGACTTTC.

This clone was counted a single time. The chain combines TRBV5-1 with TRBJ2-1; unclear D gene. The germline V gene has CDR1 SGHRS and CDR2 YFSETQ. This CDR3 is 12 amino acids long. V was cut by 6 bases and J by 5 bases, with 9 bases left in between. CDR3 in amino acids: CASKRPDNEQFF. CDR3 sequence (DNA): TGCGCCAGCAAAAGACCCGACAATGAGCAGTTCTTC.

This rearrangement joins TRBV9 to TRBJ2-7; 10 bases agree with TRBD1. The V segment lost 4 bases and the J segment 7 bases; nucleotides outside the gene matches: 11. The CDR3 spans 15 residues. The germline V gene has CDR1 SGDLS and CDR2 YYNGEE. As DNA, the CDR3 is TGTGCCAGCAGCCACCGGGACAGGGGCCCTAGTGAGCAGTACTTC. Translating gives CASSHRDRGPSEQYF. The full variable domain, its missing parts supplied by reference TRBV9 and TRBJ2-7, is DSGVTQTPKHLITATGQRVTLRCSPRSGDLSVYWYQQSLDQGLQFLIQYYNGEERAKGNILERFSAQQFPDLHSELNLSSLELGDSALYFCASSHRDRGPSEQYFGPGTRLTVT.

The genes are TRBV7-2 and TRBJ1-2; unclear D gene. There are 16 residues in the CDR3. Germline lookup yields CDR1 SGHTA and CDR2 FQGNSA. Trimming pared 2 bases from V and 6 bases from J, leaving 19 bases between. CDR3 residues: CASSLSPPDEKHGYTF. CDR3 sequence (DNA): TGTGCCAGCAGCTTATCCCCTCCCGACGAAAAGCATGGCTACACCTTC.

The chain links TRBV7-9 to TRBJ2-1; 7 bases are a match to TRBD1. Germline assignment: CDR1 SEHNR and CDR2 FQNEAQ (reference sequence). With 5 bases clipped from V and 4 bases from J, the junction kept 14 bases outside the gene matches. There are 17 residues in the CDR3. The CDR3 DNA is TGTGCCAGCAGCCCCAAAGCCGGGACAGTCCATTACAATGAGCAGTTCTTC. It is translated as CASSPKAGTVHYNEQFF.